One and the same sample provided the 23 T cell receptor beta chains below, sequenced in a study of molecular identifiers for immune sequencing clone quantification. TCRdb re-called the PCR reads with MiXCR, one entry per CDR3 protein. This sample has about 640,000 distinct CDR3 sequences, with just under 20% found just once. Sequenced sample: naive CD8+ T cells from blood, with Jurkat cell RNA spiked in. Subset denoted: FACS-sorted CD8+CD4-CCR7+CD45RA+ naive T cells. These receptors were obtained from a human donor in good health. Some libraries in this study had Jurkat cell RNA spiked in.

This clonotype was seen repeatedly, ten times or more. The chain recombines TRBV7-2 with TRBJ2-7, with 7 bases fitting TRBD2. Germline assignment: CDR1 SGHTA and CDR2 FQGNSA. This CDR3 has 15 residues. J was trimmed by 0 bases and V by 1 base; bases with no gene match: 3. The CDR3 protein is CASSLDAGDSYEQYF. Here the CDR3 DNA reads TGTGCCAGCAGCTTAGACGCGGGGGACTCCTACGAGCAGTACTTC.

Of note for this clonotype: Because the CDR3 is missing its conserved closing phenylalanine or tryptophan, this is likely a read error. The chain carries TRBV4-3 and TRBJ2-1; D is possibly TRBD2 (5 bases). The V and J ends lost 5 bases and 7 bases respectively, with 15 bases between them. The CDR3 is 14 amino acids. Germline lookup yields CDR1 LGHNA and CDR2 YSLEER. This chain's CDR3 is CASSTDFTGNEQFS. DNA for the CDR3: TGCGCCAGCAGCACGGACTTTACGGGAAATGAGCAGTTCTCC.

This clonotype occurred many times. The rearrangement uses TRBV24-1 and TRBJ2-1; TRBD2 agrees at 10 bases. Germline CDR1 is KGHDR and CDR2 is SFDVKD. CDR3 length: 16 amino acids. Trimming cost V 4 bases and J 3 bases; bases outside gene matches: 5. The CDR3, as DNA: TGTGCCACCAGTGAACCGCGGACTAGCGGCTACAATGAGCAGTTCTTC. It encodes CATSEPRTSGYNEQFF.

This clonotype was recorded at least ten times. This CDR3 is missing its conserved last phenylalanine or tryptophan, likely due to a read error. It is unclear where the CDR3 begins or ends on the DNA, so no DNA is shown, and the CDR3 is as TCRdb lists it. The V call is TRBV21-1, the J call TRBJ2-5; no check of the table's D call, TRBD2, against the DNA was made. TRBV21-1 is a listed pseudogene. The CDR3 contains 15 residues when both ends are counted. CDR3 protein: CASRMNGRGPLAQRC.

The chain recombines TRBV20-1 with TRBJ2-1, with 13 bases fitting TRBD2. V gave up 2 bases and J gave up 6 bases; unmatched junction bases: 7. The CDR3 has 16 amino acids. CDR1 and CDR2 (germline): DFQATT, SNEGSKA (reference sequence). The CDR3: CSARPPGLAGANEQFF. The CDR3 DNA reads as TGCAGTGCTAGACCACCCGGACTAGCGGGAGCCAATGAGCAGTTCTTC.

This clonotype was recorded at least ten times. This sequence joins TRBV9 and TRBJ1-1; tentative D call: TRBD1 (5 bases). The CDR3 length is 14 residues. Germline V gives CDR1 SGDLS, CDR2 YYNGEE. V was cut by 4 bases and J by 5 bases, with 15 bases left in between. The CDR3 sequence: CASSPTGDGTEAFF. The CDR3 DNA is TGTGCCAGCAGCCCCACGGGGGATGGTACTGAAGCTTTCTTT.

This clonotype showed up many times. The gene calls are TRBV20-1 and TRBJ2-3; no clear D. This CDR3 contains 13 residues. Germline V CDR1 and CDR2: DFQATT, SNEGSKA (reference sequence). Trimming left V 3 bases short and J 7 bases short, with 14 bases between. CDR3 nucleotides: TGCAGTGCTAGGACCTTGAAGGTGAATACGCAGTATTTT. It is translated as CSARTLKVNTQYF.

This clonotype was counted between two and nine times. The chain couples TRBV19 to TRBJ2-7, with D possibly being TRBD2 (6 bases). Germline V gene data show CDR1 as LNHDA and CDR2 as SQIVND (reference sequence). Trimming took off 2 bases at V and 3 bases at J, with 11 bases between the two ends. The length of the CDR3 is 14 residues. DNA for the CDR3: TGTGCCAGTAGTATAATGGGACTCGTCTACGAGCAGTACTTC. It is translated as CASSIMGLVYEQYF.

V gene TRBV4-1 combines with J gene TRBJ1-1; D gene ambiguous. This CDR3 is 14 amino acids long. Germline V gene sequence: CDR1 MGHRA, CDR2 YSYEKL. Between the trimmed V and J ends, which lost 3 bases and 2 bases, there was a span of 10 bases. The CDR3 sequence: CASSQNSPNTEAFF. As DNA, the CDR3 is TGCGCCAGCAGCCAGAACTCACCTAACACTGAAGCTTTCTTT.

The CDR3 nucleotides are TGTGCCAGCAGCCAAAATAGCGGGAGAGGTTACGGGGAGCTGTTTTTT. Its translation is CASSQNSGRGYGELFF. The genes are TRBV3-2 and TRBJ2-2; TRBD2, the table's D call, lacks a check against the DNA. TRBV3-2 has pseudogene status. The CDR3 covers 16 residues.

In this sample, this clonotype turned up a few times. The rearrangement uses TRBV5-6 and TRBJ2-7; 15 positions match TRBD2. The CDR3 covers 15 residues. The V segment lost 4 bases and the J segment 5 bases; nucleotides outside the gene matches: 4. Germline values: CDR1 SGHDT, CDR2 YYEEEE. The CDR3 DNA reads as TGTGCCAGCAGCGGGGGACTAGCGGGAGGAGACGAGCAGTACTTC. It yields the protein CASSGGLAGGDEQYF.

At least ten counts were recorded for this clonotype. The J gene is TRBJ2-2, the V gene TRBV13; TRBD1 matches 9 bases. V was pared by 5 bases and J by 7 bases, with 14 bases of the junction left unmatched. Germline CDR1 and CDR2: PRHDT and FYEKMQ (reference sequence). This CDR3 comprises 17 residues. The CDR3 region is CASSQEGTGTRIGELFF. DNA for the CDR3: TGTGCCAGCAGCCAGGAGGGGACAGGGACGAGAATCGGGGAGCTGTTTTTT.

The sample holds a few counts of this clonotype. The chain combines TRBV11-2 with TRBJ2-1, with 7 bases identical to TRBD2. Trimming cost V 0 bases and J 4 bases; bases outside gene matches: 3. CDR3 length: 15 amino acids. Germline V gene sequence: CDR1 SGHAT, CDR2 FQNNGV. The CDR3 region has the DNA TGTGCCAGCAGCTTAGAAGCGGGACCTTACAATGAGCAGTTCTTC. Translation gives CASSLEAGPYNEQFF.

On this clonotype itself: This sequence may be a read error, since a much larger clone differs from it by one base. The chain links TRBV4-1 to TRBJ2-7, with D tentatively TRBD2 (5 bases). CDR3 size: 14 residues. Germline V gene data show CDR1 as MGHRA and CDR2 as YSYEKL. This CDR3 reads CASSQVGDIYERYF. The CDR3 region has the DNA TGCGCCAGCAGCCAAGTCGGGGATATCTACGAGCGGTACTTC.

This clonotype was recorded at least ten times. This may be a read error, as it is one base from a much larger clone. This chain's CDR3 is CASSDGTGAYEQYF. The CDR3 DNA follows: TGTGCCAGCAGTGACGGGACAGGGGCCTACGAGCAGTACTTC. This chain joins TRBV25-1 and TRBJ2-7; 10 positions agree with TRBD1. CDR1 is MGHDK and CDR2 is SYGVNS in the germline V gene. V dropped 3 bases and J dropped 2; count of bases not matched to a gene: 1. The CDR3 runs 14 residues.

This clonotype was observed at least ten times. This chain's CDR3 is CASSYFGRLWMTEGDEETQYF. CDR3 DNA: TGTGCCAGCAGTTACTTCGGTCGGTTGTGGATGACGGAGGGCGACGAAGAGACCCAGTACTTC. V and J are TRBV6-8 and TRBJ2-5, with D maybe TRBD2 (6 bases). Germline CDR1 MNHGY, CDR2 SAAAGT. The CDR3 has 21 residues. V was pared by 1 base and J by 3 bases, with 30 bases between.

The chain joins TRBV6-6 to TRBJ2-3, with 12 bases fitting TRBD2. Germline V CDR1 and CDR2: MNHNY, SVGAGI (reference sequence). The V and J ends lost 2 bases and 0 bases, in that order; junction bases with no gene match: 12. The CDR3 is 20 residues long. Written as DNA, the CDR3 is TGTGCCAGCAGTTACGTTTCGGCTAGCGGGAGGGCCCTTAGCACAGATACGCAGTATTTT. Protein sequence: CASSYVSASGRALSTDTQYF.

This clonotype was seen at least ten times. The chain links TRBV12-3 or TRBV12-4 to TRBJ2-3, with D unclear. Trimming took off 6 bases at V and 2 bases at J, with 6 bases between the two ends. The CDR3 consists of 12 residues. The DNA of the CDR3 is TGTGCCAGCAGATGGGACACAGATACGCAGTATTTT. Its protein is CASRWDTDTQYF.

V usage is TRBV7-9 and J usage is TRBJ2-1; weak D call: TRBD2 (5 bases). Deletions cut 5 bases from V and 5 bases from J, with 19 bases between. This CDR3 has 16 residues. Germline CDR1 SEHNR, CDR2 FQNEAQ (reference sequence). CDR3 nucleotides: TGTGCCAGCAGCACACCGGGAACCATCATGAACAATGAGCAGTTCTTC. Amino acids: CASSTPGTIMNNEQFF.

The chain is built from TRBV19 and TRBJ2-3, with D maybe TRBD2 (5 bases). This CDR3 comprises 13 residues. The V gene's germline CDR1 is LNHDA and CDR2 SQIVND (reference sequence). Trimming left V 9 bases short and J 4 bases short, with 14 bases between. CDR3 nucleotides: TGTGCCAGCCGAGAGGGCCCCCCAGATACGCAGTATTTT. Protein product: CASREGPPDTQYF.

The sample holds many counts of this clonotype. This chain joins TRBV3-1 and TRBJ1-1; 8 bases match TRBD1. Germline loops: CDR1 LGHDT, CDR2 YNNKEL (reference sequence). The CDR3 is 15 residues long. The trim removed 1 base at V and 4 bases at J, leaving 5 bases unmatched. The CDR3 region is CASSQGTGSGTEAFF. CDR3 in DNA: TGTGCCAGCAGCCAAGGGACAGGGAGTGGCACTGAAGCTTTCTTT.

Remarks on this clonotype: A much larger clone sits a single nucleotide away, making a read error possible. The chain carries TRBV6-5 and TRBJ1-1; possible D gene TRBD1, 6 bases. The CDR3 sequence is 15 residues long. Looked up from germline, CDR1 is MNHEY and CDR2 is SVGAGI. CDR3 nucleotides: TGTGCCAGCAGTCAGGGGAAATGGGGGTATACTGAAGCTCTCTTT. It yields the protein CASSQGKWGYTEALF.

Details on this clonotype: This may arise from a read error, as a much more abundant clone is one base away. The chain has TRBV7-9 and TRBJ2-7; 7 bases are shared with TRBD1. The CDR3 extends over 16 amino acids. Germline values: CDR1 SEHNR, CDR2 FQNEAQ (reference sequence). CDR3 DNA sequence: TGTGCCAGCAGCTTAGGGGGACAGTACATCCCAGGCGAGCAGTGCTTC. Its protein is CASSLGGQYIPGEQCF.